This paragraph reports one TCR beta chain. Relative to the germline gene, one junction end is altered; a read error may explain this. The data derive from a study of PD-L1 blockade in urothelial cancer. Assay: immunoSEQ multiplex PCR; the TCRdb copy retains only in-frame clones and omits some. Of 15,000 to 20,000 clones listed, 75% to 90% are singletons. Germline V gene sequence: CDR1 SEHNR, CDR2 FQNEAQ (reference sequence). The CDR3 runs 13 residues. The receptor was derived from a man in his forties or fifties with urothelial cancer. The J gene is TRBJ2-1, the V gene TRBV7-9; 9 bases agree with TRBD2. The sequences come from PBMCs, collected around atezolizumab (anti-PD-L1) treatment. The CDR3 nucleotides read TGTGCCAGCAGCCCCGAAATAGCGGGAGAGGAGGTCTTC. Protein product: CASSPEIAGEEVF. The full variable domain, completed using reference TRBV7-9 and TRBJ2-1, is DTGVSQNPRHKITKRGQNVTFRCDPISEHNRLYWYRQTLGQGPEFLTYFQNEAQLEKSRLLSDRFSAERPKGSFSTLEIQRTEQGDSAMYLCASSPEIAGEEVFGPGTRLTVL.